Listed below are T cell receptor beta chains from one sample, sequenced in a study of vaccination effects on CD4 cells after COVID-19. The data were produced by immunoSEQ multiplex PCR, yet TCRdb's version contains in-frame clones alone and is incomplete. The data show 50,000 to 75,000 clones, 55% to 75% seen once. Their recognized antigens are unknown. The sequencing used CD4+ T cells from PBMCs cultured without peptide, collected before COVID-19 vaccination. Receptors were obtained from a human donor who had a prior SARS-CoV-2 infection. The CDR3 runs from the conserved cysteine through the conserved F or W. Fields, in order: CDR3 DNA, CDR3 protein, V gene, clone size, J gene, D gene. D genes are given only for firm matches. Size values are once, few and many counts, or a class for expanded clones, and some rows have none.

CDR3nt: TGTGCCAGCAGCTTGAGTGCGGGAGATGACACCGGGGAGCTGTTTTTT
CDR3aa: CASSLSAGDDTGELFF
v_gene: TRBV5-4
abundance: .
j_gene: TRBJ2-2
d_gene: TRBD2

CDR3nt: TGTGCCAGCAGTTTATTGACAGGGATAACTGGAAACACCATATATTTT
CDR3aa: CASSLLTGITGNTIYF
v_gene: TRBV28
abundance: .
j_gene: TRBJ1-3
d_gene: TRBD1

CDR3nt: TGCGCCAGCAGTCGCCTTCATGTCCGGGCTGGGAACACTGAAGCTTTCTTT
CDR3aa: CASSRLHVRAGNTEAFF
v_gene: TRBV4-1
abundance: .
j_gene: TRBJ1-1
d_gene: .

CDR3nt: TGTGCCAGCAGTCTCGGGGTCCCCCGTGATACGCAGTATTTT
CDR3aa: CASSLGVPRDTQYF
v_gene: TRBV3-1/TRBV3-2
abundance: .
j_gene: TRBJ2-3
d_gene: .

CDR3nt: TGTGCCAGCAGCCCCCGGGACAGATCCCAAGAGACCCAGTACTTC
CDR3aa: CASSPRDRSQETQYF
v_gene: TRBV7-2
abundance: .
j_gene: TRBJ2-5
d_gene: TRBD1

CDR3nt: TGTGCCAGCAGCCAAGGAGAAGGGGACAGGGACAACACCGGGGAGCTGTTTTTT
CDR3aa: CASSQGEGDRDNTGELFF
v_gene: TRBV4-2
abundance: few
j_gene: TRBJ2-2
d_gene: TRBD1

CDR3nt: TGTGCCAGCAGCTCCAGGTTAGGGGACAGCACACGTGCTTTCTTT
CDR3aa: CASSSRLGDSTRAFF
v_gene: TRBV7-2
abundance: .
j_gene: TRBJ1-1
d_gene: TRBD1

CDR3nt: TGCGCCAGCAGAGACGGAACCTATTTTGTTTCACCCCTCCACTTT
CDR3aa: CASRDGTYFVSPLHF
v_gene: TRBV10-1
abundance: .
j_gene: TRBJ1-6
d_gene: .

CDR3nt: TGCGCCAGCAGCCAAGAGTCGGCTACCGGAAACACCATATATTTT
CDR3aa: CASSQESATGNTIYF
v_gene: TRBV5-1
abundance: .
j_gene: TRBJ1-3
d_gene: .

CDR3nt: TGTGCCAGCAGCCAAGAAAGCGGGACACCCAATGAGCAGTTCTTC
CDR3aa: CASSQESGTPNEQFF
v_gene: TRBV7-3
abundance: .
j_gene: TRBJ2-1
d_gene: .

CDR3nt: TGTGCCACCAGTGAGACCGGGACAGAGGGCGAGCAGTACTTC
CDR3aa: CATSETGTEGEQYF
v_gene: TRBV24-1
abundance: .
j_gene: TRBJ2-7
d_gene: TRBD1

CDR3nt: TGTGCCATCAGTGGGGTAGCGGGACTCTACAATGAGCAGTTCTTC
CDR3aa: CAISGVAGLYNEQFF
v_gene: TRBV10-3
abundance: .
j_gene: TRBJ2-1
d_gene: TRBD2

CDR3nt: TGTGCCAGCAGTTACTCCTTCGGGGGGAAAGGGGGCTACACCTTC
CDR3aa: CASSYSFGGKGGYTF
v_gene: TRBV6-5
abundance: .
j_gene: TRBJ1-2
d_gene: .

CDR3nt: TGTGCCAGCAGCTTAGTGGCGGGGCCCTCCTACGAGCAGTACTTC
CDR3aa: CASSLVAGPSYEQYF
v_gene: TRBV11-2
abundance: .
j_gene: TRBJ2-7
d_gene: .

CDR3nt: TGTGCCACCAGTGACCGAGGGCTAGCGGGAGAGGATGAGCAGTTCTTC
CDR3aa: CATSDRGLAGEDEQFF
v_gene: TRBV24-1
abundance: once
j_gene: TRBJ2-1
d_gene: TRBD2

CDR3nt: TGTGCCACCAGCAAGGGACTAGCGGGGGTCACAGATACGCAGTATTTT
CDR3aa: CATSKGLAGVTDTQYF
v_gene: TRBV15
abundance: .
j_gene: TRBJ2-3
d_gene: TRBD2